This entry lists 5 T cell receptor beta chains sequenced from one sample in a study of blood T cell repertoires in COVID-19 (dated by TCRdb to about 2020). The protocol used for the library was the immunoSEQ multiplex PCR assay. In its TCRdb copy, this immuneACCESS table keeps in-frame sequences only and misses some clones. Where compared with another copy, unresolved V genes explain less than half of these, and the others have no known cause. In this sample the table shows around 39,000 clones, over 75% of which occur a single time. Of the sample, approximately 30% falls within the top ten clones. The sequenced sample was peripheral blood. These receptors all come from a man of 80 years or more with active or convalescent COVID-19.

This clone has only a few counts. The chain employs TRBV14 and TRBJ2-1; no clear D. Trimming took 4 bases from V and 6 from J, leaving 13 bases between them. The germline V gene has CDR1 SGHDN and CDR2 FVKESK. This CDR3 comprises 14 residues. The CDR3, as DNA: TGTGCCAGCAGCCGGAGTCGATCTCGCAATGAGCAGTTCTTC. Its translation is CASSRSRSRNEQFF.

Only a few counts were recorded for this clone. CDR3 in DNA: TGTGCCAGCACCCAGCGGGAGAGAGGTGAGCAGTTCTTC. It translates to CASTQRERGEQFF. J is TRBJ2-1 and V is TRBV2, with TRBD2 matching over 8 bases. The CDR3 sequence is 13 residues long. Germline CDR1 SNHLY, CDR2 FYNNEI. V lost 7 bases to trimming and J lost 9 bases; unmatched junction nucleotides: 8.

The V and J genes are TRBV19 and TRBJ2-1; a possible D gene is TRBD1 (6 bases). Trimming shortened V by 3 bases and J by 5 bases, and 17 bases separated the two germline ends. Germline assignment: CDR1 LNHDA and CDR2 SQIVND (reference sequence). The CDR3 consists of 16 residues. Written as DNA, the CDR3 is TGTGCCAGTAGTATCGGCGGCAGGGGCGCCCACAATGAGCAGTTCTTC. Residues: CASSIGGRGAHNEQFF.

The chain combines TRBV4-3 with TRBJ1-4; weak D call: TRBD1 (6 bases). The germline V gene has CDR1 LGHNA and CDR2 YSLEER. V shed 4 bases and J shed 7 bases, with 16 bases lying between them. This CDR3 spans 15 amino acids. The CDR3 bases are TGCGCCAGCAGCCTCGTCGGACAGCGTACTGAAAAACTGTTTTTT. Protein product: CASSLVGQRTEKLFF.

The gene calls are TRBV5-1 and TRBJ1-3, with a weak D call TRBD1 (6 bases). Germline CDR1 SGHRS, CDR2 YFSETQ. The CDR3 consists of 15 residues. The germline V and J ends were trimmed by 1 base and 0 bases, with 8 bases remaining between them. CDR3 nucleotides: TGCGCCAGCAGCTTGACAGGGAGCTCTGGAAACACCATATATTTT. This sequence encodes CASSLTGSSGNTIYF.